The rows below give T cell receptor beta chains drawn from one sample of a study of T-cell reconstitution after alpha-beta-depleted transplantation in children. TCRdb recomputed calls from the PCR reads with MiXCR, one row per CDR3 protein. The sample includes 200,000 to 250,000 distinct CDR3 sequences, more than 10% of them seen just once. The specimen comprised PBMCs from the stem cell graft donor, sampled from the stem cell graft. Receptors were obtained from a human donor who donated a stem cell graft to a child with acute lymphoblastic leukemia. Each CDR3 is given without its conserved first and last residue.

V gene | CDR3 protein
TRBV5-1 | ASSPEPSYGYT
TRBV6-5 | ASSYSRQTNTEAF
TRBV5-1 | ASSFSRDRGNIQY
TRBV23-1 | ASSPILKPTGNFTDTQY
TRBV27 | ASSLGLFTGELF
TRBV6-6 | ASRKGGGETQY
TRBV10-3 | AIREVTGVGTYEQY
TRBV20-1 | SASFVGPENQPQH
TRBV11-2 | ASSQGASGGETQY
TRBV4-3 | ASSPGLAGSYNEQF
TRBV5-1 | ASSWGLAGDRHSYNEQF
TRBV5-1 | ASSVTSGALREQF
TRBV2 | ASKETVNTEAF
TRBV27 | ASSWGHRTDTQY
TRBV27 | ASSLYRGQGTYEQY
TRBV28 | ASTIGRETY
TRBV5-1 | ASSFLSLENEQF
TRBV6-2/TRBV6-3 | ASRRQGRVTEAF
TRBV29-1 | SVDYRGNTEAF
TRBV29-1 | SVQSLLTVPKSGQF
TRBV5-4 | ASSPPPGHGYEQY
TRBV30 | AWSRRVSYNEQF
TRBV20-1 | SALTSGYEQY
TRBV19 | ASNKGDSLTSGANVLT
TRBV12-3/TRBV12-4 | ASSRTSGLSNEQF
TRBV6-5 | ASSYSGGSGANVLT
TRBV28 | ASMGQSQLNTEAF
TRBV19 | ASSRRTSGNSYEQY
TRBV28 | ASSQNIYEQY
TRBV6-5 | ASSYERQTYEQY
TRBV27 | ASSLSQTPGELF
TRBV5-1 | ASSLGDRGYGYT
TRBV15 | ATSSTGMRGETQY
TRBV7-2 | ASSLGGGQTQETQY
TRBV29-1 | SAERGDPQETQY
TRBV7-2 | ASSFRDRDSYEQY
TRBV7-9 | ASSLMLQGMNEQF
TRBV30 | AWSDGELVLAKNIQY
TRBV9 | ASSGGAGANVLT
TRBV12-3/TRBV12-4 | ASSLVAGGLFYEQY
TRBV27 | ASSSSGHDNYGYT
TRBV5-1 | ASSYDDGENQPQH
TRBV6-2/TRBV6-3 | ALSGGSSYNEQF
TRBV20-1 | SARKPGDGGLLGNEQF
TRBV5-6 | ASSLAQGSQH
TRBV30 | AWSVGEGLGTQY
TRBV7-9 | ASTQGGETQY
TRBV4-2 | ASSHPVTGTLSYEQY
TRBV10-3 | AIGGSITGELF
TRBV27 | ASSPSYGWNEQF
TRBV6-2/TRBV6-3 | ASRPGQGSYGYT
TRBV5-1 | ASSRQVGQQY
TRBV5-1 | ASSLNPGPTDTQY
TRBV30 | AWSVLKVSEAF
TRBV29-1 | SVRAGQGSYNEQF
TRBV27 | ASSADGSSYEQY
TRBV6-1 | ASRKTAAETQY
TRBV6-5 | ASRPLAGGEWEQY
TRBV23-1 | ASSHRGSTNEKLF